The following is a TCR beta chain sequence with its context. Its target is not known. The germline gene is not matched at one end of the junction; a read error may be the cause. Constant-region reverse primers amplified full-length variable regions, followed by semi-nested Nested Universal Primer A PCR. MiXCR was run by TCRdb on the 5' RACE reads, yielding one entry per CDR3 protein. Of about 41,000 distinct CDR3 sequences listed, less than 30% are singletons. Germline CDR1 MNHEY, CDR2 SVGEGT. This CDR3 is built from 13 residues. General study results and limits: In terms of TCR gene usage, tumor memory CD4+ T cells clustered together with blood and lymph node memory CD4+ cells, as well as with lymph node naive CD4+ cells. The larger cohort examined one V-J beta rearrangement, not whole repertoires.

This receptor was identified in a female donor with breast cancer. The chain couples TRBV6-2 or TRBV6-3 to TRBJ2-2; D is possibly TRBD2 (5 bases). The specimen sequenced was memory CD4+ T cells sorted from a lymph node. Stated subset: memory CD4+ T cells, CD4+CD45RO+CD25-. CDR3 sequence reads: CASSYAGTGELVF. Written as DNA, the CDR3 is TGCGCCAGCAGTTATGCCGGCACCGGGGAGCTGGTTTTT.